The clone carrying this T cell receptor beta chain has at least ten counts. Antigen: not known. The data are from a study of metastatic and nonmetastatic thyroid tumors. At the level of the study: Across peripheral blood and tumor or nodule tissue samples taken from malignant and benign thyroid patients, the repertoires were compared with one another.

Original methodology: CDR3 differences across clinicopathological groups were used to build a distant-metastasis classifier for papillary thyroid cancer. TCRdb reanalyzed the PCR reads with MiXCR. For this entry, the V and J calls and clone size follow TCRdb and not the study's own pipeline. This sample has 75,000 to 95,000 clones, with about 12% found just once. Looked up from germline, CDR1 is LNHDA and CDR2 is SQIVND (reference sequence). J lost 2 bases, V lost 5 bases, and 4 bases had no gene match. CDR3 size: 14 residues. General study points: As reported, TCR beta diversity in blood and tumor was significantly higher in malignant thyroid tumors than in benign nodules.

Until they underwent thyroid surgery, no patient had received any treatment. Sequencing was done on a sample of blood. The receptor was isolated from a female donor with papillary thyroid cancer or a benign thyroid nodule (not recorded which). Some clones in this sample may be carry-over from other donors' samples. The chain recombines TRBV19 with TRBJ2-5; 8 nucleotides match TRBD2. CDR3 DNA sequence: TGTGCCAGTAGTCCACTAGCGGAACAAGAGACCCAGTACTTC. Its translation is CASSPLAEQETQYF.